These 4 T cell receptor beta chains came from one sample sequenced in a study of siplizumab effects on memory and regulatory T cells (dated by TCRdb to between 2018 and 2021). Libraries were made using the immunoSEQ multiplex PCR assay. Held by TCRdb, this immuneACCESS table contains in-frame sequences only and omits some clones. Under half of the omission traces to an unresolved V gene where checked; the cause of the rest is unknown. The sample table records about 63,000 clones; roughly 80% of these occur just once. 3.5% to 4.5% of the sample rests with the top ten. Sequenced: memory CD4+ T cells sorted from blood. The intended sense of this specimen's cell subset or site label: unstimulated CD4+ memory T cells. The receptors here all came from a human donor in good health.

The chain is built from TRBV6-5 and TRBJ2-2; 7 bases fit TRBD2. From germline, CDR1 is MNHEY and CDR2 SVGAGI. After removal of 6 bases from V and 5 bases from J, the junction contained 6 bases not matched to a gene. CDR3 length: 14 residues. CDR3 in DNA: TGTGCCAGCAGACGTCCGGGGGGTACCGGGGAGCTGTTTTTT. It is translated as CASRRPGGTGELFF.

This chain joins TRBV7-2 and TRBJ2-3, with a possible D match to TRBD2 (5 bases). Germline CDR1 reads SGHTA; CDR2 reads FQGNSA. The CDR3 contains 14 residues. V shed 6 bases and J shed 1 base, with 11 bases lying between them. The CDR3 sequence is CASSPGERTDTQYF. The CDR3 nucleotides read TGTGCCAGCAGTCCCGGGGAGCGCACAGATACGCAGTATTTT.

The chain is built from TRBV5-6 and TRBJ2-7, with 7 positions matching TRBD1. CDR1 is SGHDT, CDR2 YYEEEE, per germline. This CDR3 region has 14 residues. The V and J ends lost 6 bases and 4 bases, in that order; junction bases with no gene match: 10. The CDR3 DNA reads as TGTGCCAGCAAGTTTAGGGGGCTTGGGTACGAGCAGTACTTC. Its translation is CASKFRGLGYEQYF.

V and J are TRBV2 and TRBJ2-7; D perhaps matches TRBD1 (6 bases). Germline V gene data show CDR1 as SNHLY and CDR2 as FYNNEI. V shed 6 bases and J shed 7 bases, with 10 bases lying between them. The length of the CDR3 is 11 residues. The CDR3 loop reads CASSTRGEQYF. DNA for the CDR3: TGTGCCAGCAGCACTAGGGGGGAGCAGTACTTC.